This TCR beta chain stems from a study of OX40 agonist ivuxolimab in advanced cancers. The germline CDR1 and CDR2 sequences are SGDLS and YYNGEE. The CDR3 totals 14 residues. The junction had 2 bases not matched to a gene; V was cut back by 2 bases and J by 4 bases. Some clones are missing from TCRdb's copy, which holds only in-frame ones; the method was immunoSEQ multiplex PCR. The sample holds roughly 72,000 clones, roughly 87% seen once. The V call is TRBV9, the J call TRBJ2-3; 9 bases are a match to TRBD1. This sample comprised CD4+ or CD8+ T cells sorted from blood, obtained in a trial of the OX40 agonist ivuxolimab. This sequence was found in an adult with an advanced solid tumor such as melanoma, head and neck, liver or kidney cancer. The CDR3 region has the DNA TGTGCCAGCAGCGTCGACAGGGGGGCAGATACGCAGTATTTT. It translates to CASSVDRGADTQYF.